The sample holds one count of the clone carrying this T cell receptor beta chain. Treatment given: oral pan-JAK inhibitor, 5-10 mg twice daily. The CDR3 covers 12 residues. With 3 bases removed from V and 5 bases from J, the gap between germline ends came to 6 bases. Per germline, CDR1 SNHLY and CDR2 FYNNEI. This specimen comes from a study of CD8+ T cells in alopecia areata. The wider study: Tofacitinib ran 6 to 18 months, followed by 6 months off drug.

cDNA serving as the sequencing template came from extracted, reverse transcribed RNA. Clones were read by immunoSEQ multiplex PCR, and TCRdb kept only the in-frame ones, dropping some. Here the sample spans fewer than 150,000 clones, around four fifths being singletons. The sample here was CD8+ T cells sorted from blood, taken at week 4, from a patient treated with tofacitinib. The V gene is TRBV2, the J gene TRBJ2-3; D is ambiguous. The TCR originated in a human donor with alopecia areata. This CDR3 is CASSEALDTQYF. CDR3 DNA sequence: TGTGCCAGCAGTGAGGCCCTAGATACGCAGTATTTT.